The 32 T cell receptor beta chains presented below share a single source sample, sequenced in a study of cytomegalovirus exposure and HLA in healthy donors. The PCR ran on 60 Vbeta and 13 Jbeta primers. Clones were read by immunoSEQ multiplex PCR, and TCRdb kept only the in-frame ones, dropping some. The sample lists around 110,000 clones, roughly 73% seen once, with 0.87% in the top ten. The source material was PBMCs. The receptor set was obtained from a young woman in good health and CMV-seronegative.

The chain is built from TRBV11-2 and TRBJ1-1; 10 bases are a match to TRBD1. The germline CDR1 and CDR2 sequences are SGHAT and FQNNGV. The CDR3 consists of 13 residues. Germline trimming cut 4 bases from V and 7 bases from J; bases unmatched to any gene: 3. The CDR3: CASSSGQGDEAFF. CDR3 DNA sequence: TGTGCCAGCAGCTCTGGACAGGGGGATGAAGCTTTCTTT.

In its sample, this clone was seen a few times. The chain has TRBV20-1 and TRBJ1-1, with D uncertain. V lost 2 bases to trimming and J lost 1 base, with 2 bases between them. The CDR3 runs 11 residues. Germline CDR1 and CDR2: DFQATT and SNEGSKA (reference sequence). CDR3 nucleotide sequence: TGCAGTGCTAGACAGAACACTGAAGCTTTCTTT. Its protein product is CSARQNTEAFF.

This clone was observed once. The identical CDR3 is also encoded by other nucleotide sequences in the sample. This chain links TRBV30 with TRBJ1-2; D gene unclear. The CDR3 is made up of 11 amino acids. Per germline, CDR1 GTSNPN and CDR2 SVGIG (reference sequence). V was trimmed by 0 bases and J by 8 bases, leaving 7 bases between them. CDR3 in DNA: TGTGCCTGGAGTGTGTCAGGAGGCTACACCTTC. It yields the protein CAWSVSGGYTF. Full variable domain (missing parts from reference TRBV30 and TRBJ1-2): SQTIHQWPATLVQPVGSPLSLECTVEGTSNPNLYWYRQAAGRGLQLLFYSVGIGQISSEVPQNLSASRPQDRQFILSSKKLLLSDSGFYLCAWSVSGGYTFGSGTRLTVV.

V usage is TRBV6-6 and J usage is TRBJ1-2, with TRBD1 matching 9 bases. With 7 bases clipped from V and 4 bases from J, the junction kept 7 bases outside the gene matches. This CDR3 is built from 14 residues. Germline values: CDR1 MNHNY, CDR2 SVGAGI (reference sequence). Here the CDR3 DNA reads TGTGCCAGCACCTGGACAGGGGATTCCTATGGCTACACCTTC. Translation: CASTWTGDSYGYTF.

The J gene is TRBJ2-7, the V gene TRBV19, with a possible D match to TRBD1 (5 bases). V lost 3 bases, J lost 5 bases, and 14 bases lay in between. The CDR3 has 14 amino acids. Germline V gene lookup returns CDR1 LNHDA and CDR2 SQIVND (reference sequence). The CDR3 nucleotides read TGTGCCAGTAGTATTGTGGCTGAAGGGGACGAGCAGTACTTC. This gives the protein CASSIVAEGDEQYF.

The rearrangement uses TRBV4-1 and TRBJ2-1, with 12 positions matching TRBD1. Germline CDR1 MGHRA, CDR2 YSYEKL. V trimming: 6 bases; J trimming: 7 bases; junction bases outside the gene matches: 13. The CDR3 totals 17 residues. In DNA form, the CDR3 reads TGCGCCAGCAGTCCGGGACAGGGGGCTTCCCGGTCGAATGAGCAGTTCTTC. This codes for CASSPGQGASRSNEQFF.

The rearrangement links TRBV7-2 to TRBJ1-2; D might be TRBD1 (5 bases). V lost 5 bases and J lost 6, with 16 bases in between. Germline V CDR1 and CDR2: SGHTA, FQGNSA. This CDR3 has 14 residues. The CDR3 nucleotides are TGTGCCAGCAGCGGCGGGGACCTACGGAATGGCTACACCTTC. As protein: CASSGGDLRNGYTF.

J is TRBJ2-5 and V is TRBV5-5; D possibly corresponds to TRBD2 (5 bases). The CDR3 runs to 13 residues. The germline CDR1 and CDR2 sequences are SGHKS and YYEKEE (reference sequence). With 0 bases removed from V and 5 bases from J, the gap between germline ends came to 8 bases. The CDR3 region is CASSLGLSETQYF. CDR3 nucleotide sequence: TGTGCCAGCAGCTTGGGACTATCGGAGACCCAGTACTTC.

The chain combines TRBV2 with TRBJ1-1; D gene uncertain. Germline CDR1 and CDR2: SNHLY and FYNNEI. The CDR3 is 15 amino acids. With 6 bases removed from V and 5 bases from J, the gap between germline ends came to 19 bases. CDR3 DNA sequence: TGTGCCAGCAGAGCGACGGAGGGCGGGAGAACTGAAGCTTTCTTT. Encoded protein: CASRATEGGRTEAFF.

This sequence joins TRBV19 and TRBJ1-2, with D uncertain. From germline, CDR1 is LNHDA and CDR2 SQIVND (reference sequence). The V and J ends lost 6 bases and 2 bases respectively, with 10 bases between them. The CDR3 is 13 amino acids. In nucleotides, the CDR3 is TGTGCCAGTAGGAGGGAGACAAACTATGGCTACACCTTC. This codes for CASRRETNYGYTF.

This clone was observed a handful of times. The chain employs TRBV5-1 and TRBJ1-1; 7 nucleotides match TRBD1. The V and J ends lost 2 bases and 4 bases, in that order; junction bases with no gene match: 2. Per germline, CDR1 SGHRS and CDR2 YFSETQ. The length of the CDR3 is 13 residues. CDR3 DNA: TGCGCCAGCAGCTTACAGGGGCCCACTGAAGCTTTCTTT. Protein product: CASSLQGPTEAFF.

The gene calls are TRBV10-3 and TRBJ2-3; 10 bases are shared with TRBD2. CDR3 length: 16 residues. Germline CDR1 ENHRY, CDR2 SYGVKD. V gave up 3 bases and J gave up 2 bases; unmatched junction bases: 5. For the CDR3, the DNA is TGTGCCATCAGTGATCCGACTAGCGGGTCCACAGATACGCAGTATTTT. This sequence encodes CAISDPTSGSTDTQYF.

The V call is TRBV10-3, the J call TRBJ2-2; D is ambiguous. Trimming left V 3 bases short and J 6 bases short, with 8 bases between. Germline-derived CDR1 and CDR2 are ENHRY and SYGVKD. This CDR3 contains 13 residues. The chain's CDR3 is CAISDEVAGELFF. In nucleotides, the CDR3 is TGTGCCATCAGTGACGAGGTAGCCGGGGAGCTGTTTTTT.

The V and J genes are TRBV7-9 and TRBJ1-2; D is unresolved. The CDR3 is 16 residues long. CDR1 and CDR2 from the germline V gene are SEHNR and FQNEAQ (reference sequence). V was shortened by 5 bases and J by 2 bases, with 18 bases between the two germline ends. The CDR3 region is CASSPTLTPGNYGYTF. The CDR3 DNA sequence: TGTGCCAGCAGCCCGACCCTGACCCCGGGGAACTATGGCTACACCTTC.

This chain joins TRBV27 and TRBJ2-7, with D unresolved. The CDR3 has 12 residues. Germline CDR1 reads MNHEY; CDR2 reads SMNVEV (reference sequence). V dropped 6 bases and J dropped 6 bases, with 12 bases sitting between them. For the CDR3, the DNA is TGTGCCAGCAGCCCCCAGTCCCCCGAGCAGTACTTC. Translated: CASSPQSPEQYF.

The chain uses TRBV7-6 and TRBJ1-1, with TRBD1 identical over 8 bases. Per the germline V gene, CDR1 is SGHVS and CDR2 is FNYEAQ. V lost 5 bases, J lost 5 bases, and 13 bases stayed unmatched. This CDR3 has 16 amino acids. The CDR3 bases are TGTGCCAGCAGCCTGCGGATGACAGGGGTTGGGACTGAAGCTTTCTTT. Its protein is CASSLRMTGVGTEAFF.

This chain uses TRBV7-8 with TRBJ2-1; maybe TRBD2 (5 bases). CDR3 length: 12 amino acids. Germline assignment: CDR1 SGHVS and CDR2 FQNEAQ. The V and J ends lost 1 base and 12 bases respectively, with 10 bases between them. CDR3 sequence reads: CASSLVAGGQFF. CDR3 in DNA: TGTGCCAGCAGCTTAGTGGCGGGCGGGCAGTTCTTC.

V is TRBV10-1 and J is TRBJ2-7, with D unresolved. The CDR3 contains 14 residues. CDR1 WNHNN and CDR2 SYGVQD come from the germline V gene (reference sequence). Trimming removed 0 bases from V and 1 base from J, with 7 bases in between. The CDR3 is CASSESGRSYEQYF. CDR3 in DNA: TGCGCCAGCAGTGAGTCGGGCAGGTCCTACGAGCAGTACTTC.

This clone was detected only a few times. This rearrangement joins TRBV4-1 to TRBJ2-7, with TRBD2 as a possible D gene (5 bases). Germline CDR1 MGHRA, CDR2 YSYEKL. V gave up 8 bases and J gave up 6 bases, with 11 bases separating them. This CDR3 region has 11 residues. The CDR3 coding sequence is TGCGCCAGCGTCGAGGGCGGCGAGCAGTACTTC. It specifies CASVEGGEQYF.

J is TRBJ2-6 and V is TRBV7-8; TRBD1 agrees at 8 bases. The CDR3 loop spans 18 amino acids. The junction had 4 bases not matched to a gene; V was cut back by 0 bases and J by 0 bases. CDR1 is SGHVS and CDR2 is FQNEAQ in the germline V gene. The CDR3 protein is CASSLAGRGLSGANVLTF. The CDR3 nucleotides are TGTGCCAGCAGCTTAGCGGGCAGGGGGCTCTCTGGGGCCAACGTCCTGACTTTC.

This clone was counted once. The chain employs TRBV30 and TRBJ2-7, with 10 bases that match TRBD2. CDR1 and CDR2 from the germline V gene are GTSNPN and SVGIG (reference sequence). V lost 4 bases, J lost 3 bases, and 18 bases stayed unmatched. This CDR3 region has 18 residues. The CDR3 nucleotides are TGTGCCTGGACTCGTTTTGGCAAGGGGGCTAGCGGGGGCTACGAGCAGTACTTC. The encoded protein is CAWTRFGKGASGGYEQYF.

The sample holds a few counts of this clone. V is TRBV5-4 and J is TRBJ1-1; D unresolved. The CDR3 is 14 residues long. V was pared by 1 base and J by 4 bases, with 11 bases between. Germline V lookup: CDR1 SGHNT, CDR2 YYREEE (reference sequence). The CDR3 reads CASSLIFRGTEAFF. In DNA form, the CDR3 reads TGTGCCAGCAGCTTGATTTTTCGGGGCACTGAAGCTTTCTTT.

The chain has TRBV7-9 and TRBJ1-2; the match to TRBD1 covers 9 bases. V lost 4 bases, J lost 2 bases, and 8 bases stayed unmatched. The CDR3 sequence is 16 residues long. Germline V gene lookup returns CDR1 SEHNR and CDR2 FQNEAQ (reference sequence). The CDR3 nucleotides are TGTGCCAGCAGCTGGGACAGGGCGGTTAGGAACTATGGCTACACCTTC. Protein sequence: CASSWDRAVRNYGYTF.

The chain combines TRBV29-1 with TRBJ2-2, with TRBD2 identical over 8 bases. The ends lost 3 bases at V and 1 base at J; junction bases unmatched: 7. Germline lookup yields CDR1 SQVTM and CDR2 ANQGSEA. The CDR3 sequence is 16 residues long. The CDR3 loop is CSVEIWLAGNTGELFF. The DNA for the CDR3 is TGCAGCGTTGAGATATGGCTAGCGGGGAACACCGGGGAGCTGTTTTTT.

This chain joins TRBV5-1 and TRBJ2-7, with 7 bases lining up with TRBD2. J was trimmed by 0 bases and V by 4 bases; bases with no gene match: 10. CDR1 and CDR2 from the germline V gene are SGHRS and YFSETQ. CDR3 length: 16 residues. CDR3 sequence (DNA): TGCGCCAGCAGCAAACCCAGCGGGATAAGCTCCTACGAGCAGTACTTC. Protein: CASSKPSGISSYEQYF.

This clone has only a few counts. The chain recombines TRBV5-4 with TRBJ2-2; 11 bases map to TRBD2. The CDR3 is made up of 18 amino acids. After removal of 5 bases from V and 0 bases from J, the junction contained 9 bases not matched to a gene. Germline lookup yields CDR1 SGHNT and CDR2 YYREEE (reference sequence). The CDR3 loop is CASSLPGLAASNTGELFF. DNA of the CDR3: TGTGCCAGCAGTTTACCGGGACTAGCGGCATCGAACACCGGGGAGCTGTTTTTT.

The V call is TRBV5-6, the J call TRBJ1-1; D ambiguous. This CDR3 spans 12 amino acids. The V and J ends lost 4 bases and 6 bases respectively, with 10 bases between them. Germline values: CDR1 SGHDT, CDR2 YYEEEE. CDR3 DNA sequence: TGTGCCAGCAGCCGTACCTACGCTGAAGCTTTCTTT. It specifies CASSRTYAEAFF.

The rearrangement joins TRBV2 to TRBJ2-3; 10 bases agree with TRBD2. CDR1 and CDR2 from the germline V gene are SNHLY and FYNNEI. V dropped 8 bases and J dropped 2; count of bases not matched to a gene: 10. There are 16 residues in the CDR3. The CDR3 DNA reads TGTGCCAGCTTGGGGCCTAGCGGGGGCTCCACAGATACGCAGTATTTT. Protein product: CASLGPSGGSTDTQYF.

CDR3 in amino acids: CASSNGGIHDNEQFF. DNA of the CDR3: TGTGCCAGCAGTAACGGGGGGATTCACGACAATGAGCAGTTCTTC. This chain joins TRBV6-5 and TRBJ2-1; 7 positions match TRBD2. CDR1 MNHEY and CDR2 SVGAGI come from the germline V gene. The CDR3 length is 15 residues. The V segment lost 5 bases and the J segment 5 bases; nucleotides outside the gene matches: 9.

Written as DNA, the CDR3 is TGTGCCAGCAGCGCCGGGGGGGGAATATATTTT. This codes for CASSAGGGIYF. This chain uses TRBV9 with TRBJ1-3; possibly TRBD1 for D (5 bases). V was shortened by 3 bases and J by 13 bases, with 11 bases between the two germline ends. The V gene's germline CDR1 is SGDLS and CDR2 YYNGEE. The CDR3 runs 11 residues.

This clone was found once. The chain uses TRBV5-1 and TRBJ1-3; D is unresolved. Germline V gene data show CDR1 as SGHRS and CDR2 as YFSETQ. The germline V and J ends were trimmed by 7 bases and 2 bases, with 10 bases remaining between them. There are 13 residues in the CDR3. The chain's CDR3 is CASSSGAGNTIYF. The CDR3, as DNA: TGCGCCAGCTCTTCCGGAGCTGGAAACACCATATATTTT. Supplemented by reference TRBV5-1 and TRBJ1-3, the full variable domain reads KAGVTQTPRYLIKTRGQQVTLSCSPISGHRSVSWYQQTPGQGLQFLFEYFSETQRNKGNFPGRFSGRQFSNSRSEMNVSTLELGDSALYLCASSSGAGNTIYFGEGSWLTVV.

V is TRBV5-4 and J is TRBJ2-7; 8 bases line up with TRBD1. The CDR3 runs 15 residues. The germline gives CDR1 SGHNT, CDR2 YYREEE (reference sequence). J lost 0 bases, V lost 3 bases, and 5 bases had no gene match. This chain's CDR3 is CASSSSTGVSYEQYF. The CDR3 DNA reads TGTGCCAGCAGCTCCTCGACAGGGGTCTCCTACGAGCAGTACTTC.